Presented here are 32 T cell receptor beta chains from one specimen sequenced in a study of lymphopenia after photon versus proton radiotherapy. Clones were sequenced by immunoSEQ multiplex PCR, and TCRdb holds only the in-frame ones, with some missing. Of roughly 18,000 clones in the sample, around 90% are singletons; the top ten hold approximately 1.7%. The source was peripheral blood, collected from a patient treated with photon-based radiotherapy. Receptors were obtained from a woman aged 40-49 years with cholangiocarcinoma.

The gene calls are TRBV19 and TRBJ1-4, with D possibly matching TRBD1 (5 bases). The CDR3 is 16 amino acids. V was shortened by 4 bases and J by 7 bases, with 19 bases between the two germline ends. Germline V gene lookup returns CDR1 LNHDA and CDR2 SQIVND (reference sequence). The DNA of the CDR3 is TGTGCCAGTAGTAGGTCCGGCGGGGCCCTTCGTGAAAAACTGTTTTTT. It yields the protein CASSRSGGALREKLFF.

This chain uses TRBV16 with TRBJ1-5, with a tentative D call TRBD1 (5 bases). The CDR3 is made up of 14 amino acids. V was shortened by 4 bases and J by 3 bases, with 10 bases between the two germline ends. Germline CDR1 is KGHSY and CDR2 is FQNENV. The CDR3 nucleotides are TGTGCCAGCAGCCCAGGGACGGTCAATCAGCCCCAGCATTTT. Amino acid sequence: CASSPGTVNQPQHF. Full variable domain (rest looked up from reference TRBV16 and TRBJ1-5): GEEVAQTPKHLVRGEGQKAKLYCAPIKGHSYVFWYQQVLKNEFKFLISFQNENVFDETGMPKERFSAKCLPNSPCSLEIQATKLEDSAVYFCASSPGTVNQPQHFGDGTRLSIL.

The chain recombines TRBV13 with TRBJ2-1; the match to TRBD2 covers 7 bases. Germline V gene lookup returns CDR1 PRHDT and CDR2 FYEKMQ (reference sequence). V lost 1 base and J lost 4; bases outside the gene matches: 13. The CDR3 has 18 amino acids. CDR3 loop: CASSLALATTINYNEQFF. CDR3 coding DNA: TGTGCCAGCAGCTTAGCACTAGCGACCACGATTAATTACAATGAGCAGTTCTTC.

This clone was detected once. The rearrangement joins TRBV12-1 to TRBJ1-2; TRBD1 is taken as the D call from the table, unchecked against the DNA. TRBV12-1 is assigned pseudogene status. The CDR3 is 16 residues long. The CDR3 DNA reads TGTGCCACGTCTGGCGACAGCCTTCCTCTTAACTATGGCTACACCTTC. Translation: CATSGDSLPLNYGYTF.

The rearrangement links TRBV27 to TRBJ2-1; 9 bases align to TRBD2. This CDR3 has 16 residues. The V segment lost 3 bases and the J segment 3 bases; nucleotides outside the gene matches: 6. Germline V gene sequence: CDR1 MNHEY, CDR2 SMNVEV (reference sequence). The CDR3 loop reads CASSFEGGRVYNEQFF. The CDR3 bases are TGTGCCAGCAGTTTTGAGGGCGGGAGGGTCTACAATGAGCAGTTCTTC.

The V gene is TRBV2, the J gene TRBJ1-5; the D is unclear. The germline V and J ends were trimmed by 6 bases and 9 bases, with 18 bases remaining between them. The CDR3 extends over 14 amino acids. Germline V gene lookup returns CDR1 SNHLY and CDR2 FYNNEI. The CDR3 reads CASSAGLESRPQHF. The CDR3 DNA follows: TGTGCCAGCAGCGCAGGACTGGAGTCACGGCCCCAGCATTTT.

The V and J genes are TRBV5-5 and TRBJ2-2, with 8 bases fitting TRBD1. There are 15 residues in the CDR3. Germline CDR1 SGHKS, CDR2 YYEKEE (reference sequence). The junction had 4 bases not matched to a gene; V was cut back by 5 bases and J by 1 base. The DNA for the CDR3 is TGTGCCAGCAGTCCCGGGACAGGGAACACCGGGGAGCTGTTTTTT. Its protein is CASSPGTGNTGELFF.

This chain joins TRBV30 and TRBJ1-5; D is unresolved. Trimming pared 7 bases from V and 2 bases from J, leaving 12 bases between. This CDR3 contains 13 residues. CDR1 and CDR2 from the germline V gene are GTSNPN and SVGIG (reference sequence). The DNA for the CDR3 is TGTGCCTCCTCTCAGGCGGGCAATCAGCCCCAGCATTTT. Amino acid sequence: CASSQAGNQPQHF.

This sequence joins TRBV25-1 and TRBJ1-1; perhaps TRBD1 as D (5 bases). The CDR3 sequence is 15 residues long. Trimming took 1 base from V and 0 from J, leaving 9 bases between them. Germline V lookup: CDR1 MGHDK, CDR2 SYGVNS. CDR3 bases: TGTGCCAGCAGTGAATCCCAGGGTATGAACACTGAAGCTTTCTTT. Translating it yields CASSESQGMNTEAFF.

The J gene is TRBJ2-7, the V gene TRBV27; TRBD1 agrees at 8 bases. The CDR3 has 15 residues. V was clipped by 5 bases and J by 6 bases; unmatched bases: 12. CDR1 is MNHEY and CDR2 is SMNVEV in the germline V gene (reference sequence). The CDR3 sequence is CASSLNVQGAGEQYF. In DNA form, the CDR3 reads TGTGCCAGCAGTCTTAACGTTCAGGGGGCGGGCGAGCAGTACTTC.

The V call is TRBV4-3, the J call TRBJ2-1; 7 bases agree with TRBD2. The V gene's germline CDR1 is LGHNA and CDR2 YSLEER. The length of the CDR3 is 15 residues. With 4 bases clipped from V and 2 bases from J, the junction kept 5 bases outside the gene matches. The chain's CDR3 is CASSPPSGPYNEQFF. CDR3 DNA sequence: TGCGCCAGCAGCCCCCCTAGCGGCCCCTACAATGAGCAGTTCTTC.

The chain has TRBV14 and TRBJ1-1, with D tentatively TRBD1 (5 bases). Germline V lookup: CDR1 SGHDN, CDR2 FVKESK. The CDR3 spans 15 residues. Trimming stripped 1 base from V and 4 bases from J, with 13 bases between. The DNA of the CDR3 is TGTGCCAGCAGCCAAGTCGGGGGAGGTCTCACTGAAGCTTTCTTT. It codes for CASSQVGGGLTEAFF.

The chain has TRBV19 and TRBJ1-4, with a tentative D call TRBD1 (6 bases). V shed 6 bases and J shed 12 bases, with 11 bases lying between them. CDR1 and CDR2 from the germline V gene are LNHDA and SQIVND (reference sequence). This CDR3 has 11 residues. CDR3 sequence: CASSKQGQLFF. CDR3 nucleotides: TGTGCCAGTAGCAAACAGGGACAACTGTTTTTT.

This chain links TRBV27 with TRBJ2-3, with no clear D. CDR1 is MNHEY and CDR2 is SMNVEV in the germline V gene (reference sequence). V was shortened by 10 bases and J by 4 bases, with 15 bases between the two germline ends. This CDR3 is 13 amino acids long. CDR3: CATSVGFADTQYF. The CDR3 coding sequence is TGTGCCACCTCTGTGGGGTTCGCAGATACGCAGTATTTT.

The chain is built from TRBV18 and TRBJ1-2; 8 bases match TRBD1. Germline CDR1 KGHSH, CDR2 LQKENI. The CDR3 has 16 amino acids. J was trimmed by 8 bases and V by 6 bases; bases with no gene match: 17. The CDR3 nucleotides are TGTGCCAGCTCCCAACTCCCGACAGGGGTGGGCATCGGCTACACCTTC. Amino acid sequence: CASSQLPTGVGIGYTF.

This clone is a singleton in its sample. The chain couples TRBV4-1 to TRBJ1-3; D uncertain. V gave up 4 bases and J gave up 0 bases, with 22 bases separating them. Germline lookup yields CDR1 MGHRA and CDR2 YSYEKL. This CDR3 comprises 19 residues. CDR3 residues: CASSPLAGGGVGSGNTIYF. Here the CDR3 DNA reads TGCGCCAGCAGCCCCCTCGCCGGTGGCGGGGTCGGCTCTGGAAACACCATATATTTT.

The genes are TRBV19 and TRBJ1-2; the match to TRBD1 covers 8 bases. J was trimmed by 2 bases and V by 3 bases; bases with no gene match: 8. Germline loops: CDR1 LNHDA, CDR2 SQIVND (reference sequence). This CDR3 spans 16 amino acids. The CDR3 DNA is TGTGCCAGTAGTATCTCCCCCGGGACAGGCAACTATGGCTACACCTTC. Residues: CASSISPGTGNYGYTF.

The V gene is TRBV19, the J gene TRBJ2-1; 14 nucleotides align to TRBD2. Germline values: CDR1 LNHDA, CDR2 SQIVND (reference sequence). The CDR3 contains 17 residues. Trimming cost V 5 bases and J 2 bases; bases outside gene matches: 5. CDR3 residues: CASSPRLAGGPYNEQFF. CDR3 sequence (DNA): TGTGCCAGTAGTCCCCGACTAGCGGGGGGGCCCTACAATGAGCAGTTCTTC.

In nucleotides, the CDR3 is TGTGCCAGCAGTGAAGCGGGTGGGTACTACGAGCAGTACTTC. It specifies CASSEAGGYYEQYF. The chain combines TRBV6-1 with TRBJ2-7, with D hard to call. The ends were cut back, 0 bases at V and 3 bases at J, with 9 bases in the middle. The CDR3 totals 14 residues. Germline V gene data show CDR1 as MNHNS and CDR2 as SASEGT.

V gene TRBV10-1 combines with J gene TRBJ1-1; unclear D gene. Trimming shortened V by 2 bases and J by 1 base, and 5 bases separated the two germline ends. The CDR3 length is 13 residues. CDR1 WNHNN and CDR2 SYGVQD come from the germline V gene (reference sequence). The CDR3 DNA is TGCGCCAGCAGTGAGACAACGAACACTGAAGCTTTCTTT. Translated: CASSETTNTEAFF.

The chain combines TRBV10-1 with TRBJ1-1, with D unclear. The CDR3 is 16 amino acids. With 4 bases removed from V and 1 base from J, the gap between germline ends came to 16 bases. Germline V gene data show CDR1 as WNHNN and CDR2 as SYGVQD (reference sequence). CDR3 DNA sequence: TGCGCCAGCAGTGTGTATGGGGTTCGAGCGAACACTGAAGCTTTCTTT. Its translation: CASSVYGVRANTEAFF.

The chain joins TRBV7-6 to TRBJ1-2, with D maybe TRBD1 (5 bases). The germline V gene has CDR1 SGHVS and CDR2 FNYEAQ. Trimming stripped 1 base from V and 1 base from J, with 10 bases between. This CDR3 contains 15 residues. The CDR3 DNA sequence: TGTGCCAGCAGCTTAGTTACAGGCAATAACTATGGCTACACCTTC. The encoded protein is CASSLVTGNNYGYTF.

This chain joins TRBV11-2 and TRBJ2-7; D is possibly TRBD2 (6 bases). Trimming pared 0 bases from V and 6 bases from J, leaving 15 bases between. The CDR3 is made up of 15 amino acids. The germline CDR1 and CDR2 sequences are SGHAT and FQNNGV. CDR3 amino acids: CASSLDHEGGFEQYF. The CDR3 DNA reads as TGTGCCAGCAGCTTAGATCATGAAGGAGGGTTCGAGCAGTACTTC. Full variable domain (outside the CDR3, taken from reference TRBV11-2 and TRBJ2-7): EAGVAQSPRYKIIEKRQSVAFWCNPISGHATLYWYQQILGQGPKLLIQFQNNGVVDDSQLPKDRFSAERLKGVDSTLKIQPAKLEDSAVYLCASSLDHEGGFEQYFGPGTRLTVT.

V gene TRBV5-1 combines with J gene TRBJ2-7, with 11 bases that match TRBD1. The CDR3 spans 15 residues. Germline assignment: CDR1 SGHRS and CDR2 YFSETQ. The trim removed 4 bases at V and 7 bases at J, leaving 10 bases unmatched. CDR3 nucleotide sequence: TGCGCCAGCAGCATACGGACAGGGGGCGGCGGGGAGCAGTACTTC. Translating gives CASSIRTGGGGEQYF. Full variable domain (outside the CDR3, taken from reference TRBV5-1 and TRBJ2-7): KAGVTQTPRYLIKTRGQQVTLSCSPISGHRSVSWYQQTPGQGLQFLFEYFSETQRNKGNFPGRFSGRQFSNSRSEMNVSTLELGDSALYLCASSIRTGGGGEQYFGPGTRLTVT.

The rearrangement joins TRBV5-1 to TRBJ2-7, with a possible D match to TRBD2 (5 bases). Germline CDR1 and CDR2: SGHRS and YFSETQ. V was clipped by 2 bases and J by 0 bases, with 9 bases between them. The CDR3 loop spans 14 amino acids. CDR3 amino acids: CASSFAGVSYEQYF. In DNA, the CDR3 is TGCGCCAGCAGCTTCGCCGGGGTCTCCTACGAGCAGTACTTC.

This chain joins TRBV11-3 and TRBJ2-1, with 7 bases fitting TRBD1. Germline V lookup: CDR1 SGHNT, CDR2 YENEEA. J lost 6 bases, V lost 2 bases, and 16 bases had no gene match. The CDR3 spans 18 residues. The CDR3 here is CASSLSLSDREGVNEQFF. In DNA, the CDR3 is TGTGCCAGCAGCTTATCACTATCCGACAGGGAAGGTGTCAATGAGCAGTTCTTC. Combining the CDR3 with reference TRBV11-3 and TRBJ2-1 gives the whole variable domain EAGVVQSPRYKIIEKKQPVAFWCNPISGHNTLYWYLQNLGQGPELLIRYENEEAVDDSQLPKDRFSAERLKGVDSTLKIQPAELGDSAVYLCASSLSLSDREGVNEQFFGPGTRLTVL.

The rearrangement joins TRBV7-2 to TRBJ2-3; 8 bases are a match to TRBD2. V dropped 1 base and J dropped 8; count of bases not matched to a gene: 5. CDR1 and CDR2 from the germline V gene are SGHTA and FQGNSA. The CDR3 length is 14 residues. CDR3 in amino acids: CASSLGGGRPTQYF. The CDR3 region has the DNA TGTGCCAGCAGCTTAGGAGGCGGGAGGCCTACGCAGTATTTT.

The CDR3, as DNA: TGTGCCAGCAGCTCGTGGGGCGATCAGCCCCAGCATTTT. This gives the protein CASSSWGDQPQHF. The rearrangement links TRBV7-3 to TRBJ1-5; weak D call: TRBD1 (5 bases). The V and J ends lost 4 bases and 5 bases respectively, with 9 bases between them. The germline V gene has CDR1 SGHTA and CDR2 FQGTGA. This CDR3 contains 13 residues. The variable domain in full, completed from reference TRBV7-3 and TRBJ1-5, reads GAGVSQTPSNKVTEKGKYVELRCDPISGHTALYWYRQSLGQGPEFLIYFQGTGAADDSGLPNDRFFAVRPEGSVSTLKIQRTERGDSAVYLCASSSWGDQPQHFGDGTRLSIL.

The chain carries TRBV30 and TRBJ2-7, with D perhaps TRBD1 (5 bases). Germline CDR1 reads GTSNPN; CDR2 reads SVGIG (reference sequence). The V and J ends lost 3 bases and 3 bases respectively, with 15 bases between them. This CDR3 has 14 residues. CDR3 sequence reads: CAWSTSATDYEQYF. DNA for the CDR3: TGTGCCTGGAGCACAAGCGCGACAGACTACGAGCAGTACTTC.

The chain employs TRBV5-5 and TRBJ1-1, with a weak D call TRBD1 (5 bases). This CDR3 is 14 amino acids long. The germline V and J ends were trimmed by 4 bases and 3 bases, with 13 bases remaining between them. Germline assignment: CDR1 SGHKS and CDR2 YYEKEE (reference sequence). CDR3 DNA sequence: TGTGCCAGCAGCCGGAAAGGGGCCGACACTGAAGCTTTCTTT. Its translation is CASSRKGADTEAFF. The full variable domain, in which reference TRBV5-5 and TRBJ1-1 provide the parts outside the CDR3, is DAGVTQSPTHLIKTRGQQVTLRCSPISGHKSVSWYQQVLGQGPQFIFQYYEKEERGRGNFPDRFSARQFPNYSSELNVNALLLGDSALYLCASSRKGADTEAFFGQGTRLTVV.

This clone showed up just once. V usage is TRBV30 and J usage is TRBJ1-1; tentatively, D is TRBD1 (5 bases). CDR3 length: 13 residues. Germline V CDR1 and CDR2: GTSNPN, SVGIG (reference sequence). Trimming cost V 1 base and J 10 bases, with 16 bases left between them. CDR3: CAWSARQRGVAFF. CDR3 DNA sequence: TGTGCCTGGAGTGCCAGACAGCGCGGTGTAGCTTTCTTT.

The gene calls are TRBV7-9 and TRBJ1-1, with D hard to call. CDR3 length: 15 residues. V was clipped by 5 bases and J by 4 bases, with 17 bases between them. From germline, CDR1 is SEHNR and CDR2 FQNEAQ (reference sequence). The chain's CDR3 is CASSPGRVITTEAFF. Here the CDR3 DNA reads TGTGCCAGCAGCCCGGGTAGGGTTATTACCACTGAAGCTTTCTTT.